Listed below are T cell receptor beta chains from one sample, sequenced in a study of tumor and adjacent non-tumor tissue in lung cancer. Each CDR3 protein gets one entry after TCRdb re-called the multiplex PCR reads with MiXCR. The table has about 86,000 distinct CDR3 sequences, 76% seen once. The specimen sequenced was distant non-tumor lung tissue. The receptor set was obtained from a woman aged 45-65 years with non-small cell lung cancer. Each CDR3 is given with its conserved first and last residue. Each record gives: J gene, V gene, D gene, clone size, CDR3 DNA, CDR3 protein. The D gene is left open where the match is weak. Clone sizes are given selectively: once, few, many, or a class where the clone is expanded.

J: TRBJ2-5
V: TRBV7-9
D: .
size: .
DNA: TGTGCCACCAGTAGACCCCCGATAGAGACCCAGAACTTC
CDR3: CATSRPPIETQNF

J: TRBJ2-2
V: TRBV5-4
D: .
size: few
DNA: TGTGCCAGCACCTTGGAGGAGGGGCCGACCGGGGAGCTGTTTTTT
CDR3: CASTLEEGPTGELFF

J: TRBJ2-7
V: TRBV20-1
D: .
size: many
DNA: TGCAGTGCTAGAGGCGACAGAGACTACGAGCAGTACTTC
CDR3: CSARGDRDYEQYF

J: TRBJ1-1
V: TRBV29-1
D: .
size: .
DNA: TGCAGCGCTCACATCACCACAGGAGCCGAAGCTTTTTTT
CDR3: CSAHITTGAEAFF

J: TRBJ2-3
V: TRBV11-2
D: .
size: .
DNA: TGTACCAGCAGCATAGTGGGGGGAAGACAAGATACGCAGTATTTT
CDR3: CTSSIVGGRQDTQYF

J: TRBJ1-1
V: TRBV29-1
D: .
size: .
DNA: TGCAGCGTTGGGGGGTGTCAGGACAACGCTGAAGCTTTCTTT
CDR3: CSVGGCQDNAEAFF

J: TRBJ1-1
V: TRBV5-4
D: .
size: .
DNA: TGTGCCAGCAGCTCTGGGTGGGTAGGGGGTAACACTGAAGCTTCCTTT
CDR3: CASSSGWVGGNTEASF

J: TRBJ2-6
V: TRBV12-3/TRBV12-4
D: .
size: once
DNA: TGTGCCAGCAGTTTACGCCTGTGGAGCTCTGGGGCCAACATCCTGACTTTC
CDR3: CASSLRLWSSGANILTF

J: TRBJ2-5
V: TRBV12-3/TRBV12-4
D: TRBD2
size: .
DNA: TGTACCAGCACCTTGAGACTAGCGGGGCGAGAGACCCAGTACTTC
CDR3: CTSTLRLAGRETQYF

J: TRBJ2-5
V: TRBV12-3/TRBV12-4
D: .
size: .
DNA: TGTGCCAGCAGTTTGGGATCAGGCCAAGAGACTCAGTATTTC
CDR3: CASSLGSGQETQYF

J: TRBJ2-7
V: TRBV28
D: .
size: once
DNA: TGTGCCAGCAGTTTAGGTCGTGGCAGGGACGAGCAGTACTTC
CDR3: CASSLGRGRDEQYF

J: TRBJ2-7
V: TRBV29-1
D: .
size: .
DNA: TGCAGCGTTGACTTCGCATCACAGAAAACCTACGAGCACTACTTC
CDR3: CSVDFASQKTYEHYF

J: TRBJ2-1
V: TRBV6-2/TRBV6-3
D: .
size: .
DNA: TGTGTCAGCAGGTTAGCCCCTTACTATGAGCAGTTCTTC
CDR3: CVSRLAPYYEQFF

J: TRBJ2-3
V: TRBV6-5
D: .
size: .
DNA: TGTGTCAGTAGTTATGTGTTCCATTCAGATACGCAGTATTTT
CDR3: CVSSYVFHSDTQYF

J: TRBJ2-3
V: TRBV10-3
D: .
size: .
DNA: TGTGCCATCATAGACAGAGACGCAGATACACAGTATTTT
CDR3: CAIIDRDADTQYF

J: TRBJ2-7
V: TRBV6-1
D: .
size: .
DNA: TGTGCCAGCAGTGGGGTTGGTTACGAGCAGTACTTC
CDR3: CASSGVGYEQYF

J: TRBJ2-1
V: TRBV28
D: .
size: many
DNA: TGTGCCAGCAGTCAAAACTCGCGTCTCTACAATGAGCAGTTCTTC
CDR3: CASSQNSRLYNEQFF

J: TRBJ2-3
V: TRBV29-1
D: TRBD2
size: .
DNA: TGCAGTGCTGAAGATAGGCTAGCGGGTAATACAGATACGCAGTATTTT
CDR3: CSAEDRLAGNTDTQYF

J: TRBJ2-1
V: TRBV29-1
D: .
size: .
DNA: TGCTGCGTAGCGCCGGACTATAGGAATGAGCAGTTCTTC
CDR3: CCVAPDYRNEQFF

J: TRBJ1-1
V: TRBV12-3/TRBV12-4
D: TRBD1
size: .
DNA: TGTGCCAGCAGTATCCGGACAGGGGGCTCGAACACCGAAGCTTTCTTT
CDR3: CASSIRTGGSNTEAFF

J: TRBJ1-2
V: TRBV29-1
D: .
size: .
DNA: TGCAACGTTAAGCCCTCCGCGGGAAAAGGGGAGAAAGGATGGGGCTACACCTTC
CDR3: CNVKPSAGKGEKGWGYTF

J: TRBJ2-3
V: TRBV6-6
D: TRBD2
size: .
DNA: TGTACCAGCACCCCGGGAGGGCCGATTGTTACGCAGTATTTT
CDR3: CTSTPGGPIVTQYF

J: TRBJ2-3
V: TRBV4-1
D: TRBD2
size: .
DNA: TGTGCCAGCAGCCAAGGCTACCTAGCGGGATGGCCCACCGTACCGCCAGATACGCAGTATTTT
CDR3: CASSQGYLAGWPTVPPDTQYF

J: TRBJ2-7
V: TRBV12-3/TRBV12-4
D: .
size: .
DNA: TGTGCCAGTCACCCGGTTGTGGTCTACGAACAGTACTTC
CDR3: CASHPVVVYEQYF

J: TRBJ1-6
V: TRBV7-8
D: .
size: .
DNA: TGTGCCAACAGTTTAGCGACCTGGTTGGGTGCTAATTCACCTCTCCACTTT
CDR3: CANSLATWLGANSPLHF

J: TRBJ2-3
V: TRBV10-1
D: TRBD2
size: .
DNA: TGCGCCAACAGTGACCCCCCCGGGACTAGAGCATGGACAGATACGCAGTATTTT
CDR3: CANSDPPGTRAWTDTQYF

J: TRBJ2-3
V: TRBV10-3
D: .
size: many
DNA: TGTGCCATCAGACGCATGGATACGCAGTATTTT
CDR3: CAIRRMDTQYF

J: TRBJ2-4
V: TRBV12-3/TRBV12-4
D: .
size: .
DNA: TGTGCCAGCAGTTATGGCGGTAAAAACATTCAGTACTTC
CDR3: CASSYGGKNIQYF

J: TRBJ2-5
V: TRBV29-1
D: .
size: .
DNA: TGCAGCGTTTGGTCCACAGGGGACTTTGAGACCCACTGCTTC
CDR3: CSVWSTGDFETHCF

J: TRBJ2-1
V: TRBV28
D: .
size: many
DNA: TGTGCCAGCAGTACCCCGACCATGAGAAAGTTCTTC
CDR3: CASSTPTMRKFF

J: TRBJ1-5
V: TRBV6-2/TRBV6-3
D: .
size: .
DNA: TGTGCCAGCAGTTCGGACAGCGACAATCAGCCCCAACATTTT
CDR3: CASSSDSDNQPQHF

J: TRBJ2-3
V: TRBV29-1
D: .
size: medium-sized
DNA: TGCAGCGTAGGATCCCATTCCACAGATACGCAGTATTTT
CDR3: CSVGSHSTDTQYF

J: TRBJ1-2
V: TRBV5-1
D: TRBD1
size: few
DNA: TGCGCCACCAGCTTAAACCCGGGACAGCCGTTTGTAACAGGCTGCACCTTC
CDR3: CATSLNPGQPFVTGCTF

J: TRBJ2-3
V: TRBV5-5
D: .
size: .
DNA: TGTGCCAGCAGCTTCTTAGAGAACGCAGATACGCAATATTTT
CDR3: CASSFLENADTQYF

J: TRBJ2-5
V: TRBV12-3/TRBV12-4
D: TRBD1
size: medium-sized
DNA: TGTGCCAGCAGTTTAGGGACAGGGGAGACCCAGTACTTC
CDR3: CASSLGTGETQYF

J: TRBJ2-2
V: TRBV6-1
D: .
size: .
DNA: TGTTCATCGAATAGGGGTAGCTGGTACACCGGGGAGCTGTTTTTT
CDR3: CSSNRGSWYTGELFF

J: TRBJ1-1
V: TRBV29-1
D: .
size: .
DNA: TGCAGCGTCGCGGGGGCCGGTGATGTTTTCTTT
CDR3: CSVAGAGDVFF

J: TRBJ2-5
V: TRBV29-1
D: .
size: .
DNA: TGCAGCGTTGAAGGAGGTGGGCTGCCCCAAGAAGAGACCCAGTACTTC
CDR3: CSVEGGGLPQEETQYF

J: TRBJ1-5
V: TRBV6-6
D: TRBD1
size: .
DNA: TGCGCCAGCAGGACAGGGGCCCTCAATCAGCCCCGACATTTT
CDR3: CASRTGALNQPRHF

J: TRBJ2-1
V: TRBV6-4
D: .
size: .
DNA: TGTGCCAGCAGCCCCGATGGACCAGGCAGTAAGCAGTTCTTC
CDR3: CASSPDGPGSKQFF

J: TRBJ2-3
V: TRBV20-1
D: .
size: .
DNA: TGCAGTGCTAGAGATACGACGGGAGTGGCAGATACGCAGTATTTT
CDR3: CSARDTTGVADTQYF

J: TRBJ1-1
V: TRBV4-2
D: .
size: .
DNA: TGCGCCAGCAGCCAAGAATCCCTTGCGTCTCTGGGCACTGAAGCTTTCTTT
CDR3: CASSQESLASLGTEAFF

J: TRBJ2-2
V: TRBV12-3/TRBV12-4
D: .
size: .
DNA: TGTGTCAGCAGCCCGGACGCCATCGGGGAGCTGTTTTTT
CDR3: CVSSPDAIGELFF

J: TRBJ2-2
V: TRBV4-1
D: .
size: .
DNA: TGCGCCAGCAAGTGGGAATACACCGGGGAGCTGTTTTTT
CDR3: CASKWEYTGELFF

J: TRBJ1-3
V: TRBV29-1
D: .
size: .
DNA: TGCAGCGCTACACAGGGTTTTGGAAACATCATATATTTT
CDR3: CSATQGFGNIIYF

J: TRBJ2-3
V: TRBV5-5
D: .
size: once
DNA: TGTGCCAGCAACCACCCACACAGACTACCTACAGATACGCAGTATTTT
CDR3: CASNHPHRLPTDTQYF

J: TRBJ2-1
V: TRBV6-5
D: .
size: .
DNA: TGTGCCAGCAGTCTCGGGGACGGCTCTACCTACAATGAGCAGTTCTTC
CDR3: CASSLGDGSTYNEQFF

J: TRBJ2-5
V: TRBV11-1
D: TRBD1
size: .
DNA: TGTGCCGGCAGCTCGACTGGACAGGGCCAGCACTTC
CDR3: CAGSSTGQGQHF

J: TRBJ2-2
V: TRBV6-2/TRBV6-3
D: .
size: .
DNA: TGTGTCAGCACTAAGACCAGGGAGCTGTTTTTT
CDR3: CVSTKTRELFF

J: TRBJ2-7
V: TRBV6-1
D: .
size: .
DNA: TGTGCTAACAGTGCAGGGGGGGGATACGAGCAGTACTTC
CDR3: CANSAGGGYEQYF

J: TRBJ2-3
V: TRBV6-6
D: .
size: .
DNA: TGTGCCAGCAGAAGGCTACCGAACACAGATACGCAGTATTTT
CDR3: CASRRLPNTDTQYF

J: TRBJ2-7
V: TRBV18
D: TRBD1
size: few
DNA: TGTGCCAGCTCACAACCCCCTGGACAGGGAGGCGGGAAAGTACCCTACGAGCAGTACTTC
CDR3: CASSQPPGQGGGKVPYEQYF

J: TRBJ2-7
V: TRBV20-1
D: .
size: .
DNA: TGCAGTGCTAGAGTTGTGGGGGTTGGAGCCTACGAGCAGTACTTC
CDR3: CSARVVGVGAYEQYF

J: TRBJ2-1
V: TRBV5-1
D: .
size: .
DNA: TGCGCCAGCAACTTAGGTATTAGCGCTATCTCCTACAATGAGCAGTTCTTC
CDR3: CASNLGISAISYNEQFF

J: TRBJ2-7
V: TRBV4-1
D: TRBD1
size: .
DNA: TGCGCCAGCAGACTCAGGACAGGGGGGAACGAGCAGTACTTC
CDR3: CASRLRTGGNEQYF

J: TRBJ1-4
V: TRBV6-5
D: .
size: .
DNA: TGTGCCAACAGGACCCAGAATGAAAAACTGTTTTTT
CDR3: CANRTQNEKLFF

J: TRBJ2-7
V: TRBV18
D: TRBD2
size: .
DNA: TGTGCCAGCTCACCAAGGCGAACCCAGGAACAGCGGGAGGAACCTTACTACGAGCAGTACTTC
CDR3: CASSPRRTQEQREEPYYEQYF

J: TRBJ2-2
V: TRBV6-2/TRBV6-3
D: TRBD2
size: once
DNA: TGTGCCAGCAGTACTGGACTAGCGGGAATGGTAGGGGTGCTGTTTTTT
CDR3: CASSTGLAGMVGVLFF

J: TRBJ2-3
V: TRBV12-3/TRBV12-4
D: .
size: many
DNA: TGTGCCAGCAGTTTTCGGACAGGCACAGATACGCAGTATTTT
CDR3: CASSFRTGTDTQYF

J: TRBJ2-6
V: TRBV6-5
D: .
size: .
DNA: TGTGCCAACACTTATGGGGCCAACGACCTGACTTTC
CDR3: CANTYGANDLTF